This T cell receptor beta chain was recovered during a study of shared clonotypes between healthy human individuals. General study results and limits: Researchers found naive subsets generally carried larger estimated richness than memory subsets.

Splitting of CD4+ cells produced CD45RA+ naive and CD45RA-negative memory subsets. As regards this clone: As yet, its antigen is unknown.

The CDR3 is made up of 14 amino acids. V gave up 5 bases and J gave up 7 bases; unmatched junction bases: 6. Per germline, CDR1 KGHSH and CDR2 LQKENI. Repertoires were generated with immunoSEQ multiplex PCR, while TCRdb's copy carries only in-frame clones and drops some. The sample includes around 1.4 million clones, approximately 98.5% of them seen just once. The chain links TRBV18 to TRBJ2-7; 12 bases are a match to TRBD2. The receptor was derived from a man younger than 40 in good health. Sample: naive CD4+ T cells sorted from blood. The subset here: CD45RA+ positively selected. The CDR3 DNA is TGTGCCAGCTCAGTAGGACTAGCGGGACCGGAGCAGTACTTC. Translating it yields CASSVGLAGPEQYF.